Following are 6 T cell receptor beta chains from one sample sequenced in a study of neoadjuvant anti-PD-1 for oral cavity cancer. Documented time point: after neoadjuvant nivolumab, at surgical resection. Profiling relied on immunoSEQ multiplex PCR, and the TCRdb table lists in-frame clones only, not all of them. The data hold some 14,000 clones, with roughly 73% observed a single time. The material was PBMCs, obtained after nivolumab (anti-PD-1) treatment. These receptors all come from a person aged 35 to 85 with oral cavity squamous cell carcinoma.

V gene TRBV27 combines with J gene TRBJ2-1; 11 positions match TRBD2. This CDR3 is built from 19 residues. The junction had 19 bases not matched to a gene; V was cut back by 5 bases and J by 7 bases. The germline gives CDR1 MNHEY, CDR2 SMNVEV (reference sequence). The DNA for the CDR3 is TGTGCCAGCAGTCCTGTACTAGCGGGAGTAATGTTTCCCCCGAATGAGCAGTTCTTC. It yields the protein CASSPVLAGVMFPPNEQFF.

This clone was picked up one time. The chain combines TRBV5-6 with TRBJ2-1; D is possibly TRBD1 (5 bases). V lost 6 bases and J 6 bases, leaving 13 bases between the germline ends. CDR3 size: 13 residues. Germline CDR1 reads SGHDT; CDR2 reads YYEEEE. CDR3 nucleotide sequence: TGTGCCAGCACCAAACAAGGGGTCAATGAGCAGTTCTTC. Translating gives CASTKQGVNEQFF.

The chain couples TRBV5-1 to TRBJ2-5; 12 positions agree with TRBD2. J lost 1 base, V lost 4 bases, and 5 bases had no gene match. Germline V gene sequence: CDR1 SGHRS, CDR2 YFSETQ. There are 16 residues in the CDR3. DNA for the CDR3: TGCGCCAGCAGCCTCGGGACTAGCGGGCCCCAAGAGACCCAGTACTTC. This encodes CASSLGTSGPQETQYF. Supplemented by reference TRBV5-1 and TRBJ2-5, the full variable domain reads KAGVTQTPRYLIKTRGQQVTLSCSPISGHRSVSWYQQTPGQGLQFLFEYFSETQRNKGNFPGRFSGRQFSNSRSEMNVSTLELGDSALYLCASSLGTSGPQETQYFGPGTRLLVL.

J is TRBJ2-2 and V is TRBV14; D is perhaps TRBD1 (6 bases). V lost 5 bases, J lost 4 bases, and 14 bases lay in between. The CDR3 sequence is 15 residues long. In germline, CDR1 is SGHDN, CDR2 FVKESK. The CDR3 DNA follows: TGTGCCAGCAGCGGTTTCACAGGGACCACCGGGGAGCTGTTTTTT. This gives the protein CASSGFTGTTGELFF. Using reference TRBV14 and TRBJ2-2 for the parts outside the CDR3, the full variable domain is EAGVTQFPSHSVIEKGQTVTLRCDPISGHDNLYWYRRVMGKEIKFLLHFVKESKQDESGMPNNRFLAERTGGTYSTLKVQPAELEDSGVYFCASSGFTGTTGELFFGEGSRLTVL.

CDR3 protein: CASSRAYEQYF. The CDR3 DNA follows: TGTGCCAGTAGTAGGGCCTACGAGCAGTACTTC. This chain connects TRBV28 to TRBJ2-7; D remains ambiguous. This CDR3 is 11 amino acids long. The germline V and J ends were trimmed by 9 bases and 2 bases, with 8 bases remaining between them. Germline CDR1 MDHEN, CDR2 SYDVKM.

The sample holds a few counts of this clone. CDR3 sequence reads: CASSAVAGGVTGELFF. The DNA for the CDR3 is TGTGCCAGCAGCGCGGTAGCGGGAGGGGTCACCGGGGAGCTGTTTTTT. The chain uses TRBV7-6 and TRBJ2-2, with TRBD2 matching over 11 bases. The V gene end was trimmed by 5 bases and the J gene end by 4 bases; junction bases not matched to a gene: 6. CDR1 is SGHVS and CDR2 is FNYEAQ in the germline V gene. The CDR3 is 16 residues long.